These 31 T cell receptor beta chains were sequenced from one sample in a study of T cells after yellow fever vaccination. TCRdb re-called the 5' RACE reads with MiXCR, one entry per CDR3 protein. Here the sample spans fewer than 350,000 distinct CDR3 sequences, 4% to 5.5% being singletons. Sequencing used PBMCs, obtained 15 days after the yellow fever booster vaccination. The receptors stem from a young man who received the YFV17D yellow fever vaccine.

CDR3 bases: TGCGCCAGCAGCCAAGGGACAGGGCGGGCTTTCTTT. Translated, it gives CASSQGTGRAFF. The chain joins TRBV4-3 to TRBJ1-1, with 8 bases identical to TRBD1. The V segment lost 1 base and the J segment 11 bases; nucleotides outside the gene matches: 3. From germline, CDR1 is LGHNA and CDR2 YSLEER. The CDR3 has 12 residues.

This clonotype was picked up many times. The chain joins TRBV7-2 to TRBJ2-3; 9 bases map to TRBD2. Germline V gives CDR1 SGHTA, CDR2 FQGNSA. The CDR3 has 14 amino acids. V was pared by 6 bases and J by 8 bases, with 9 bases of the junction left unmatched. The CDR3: CASSYSRGGGTQYF. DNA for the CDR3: TGTGCCAGCAGTTACTCGCGGGGGGGTGGTACGCAGTATTTT.

The CDR3 nucleotides are TGTGCCAGCAGCTTGGCTGGGTCAGGGGGCGGGAAACTGTTTTTT. Its translation is CASSLAGSGGGKLFF. The V and J genes are TRBV5-4 and TRBJ1-4; 8 bases are shared with TRBD1. The CDR3 loop spans 15 amino acids. Germline V CDR1 and CDR2: SGHNT, YYREEE (reference sequence). The junction had 9 bases not matched to a gene; V was cut back by 0 bases and J by 11 bases.

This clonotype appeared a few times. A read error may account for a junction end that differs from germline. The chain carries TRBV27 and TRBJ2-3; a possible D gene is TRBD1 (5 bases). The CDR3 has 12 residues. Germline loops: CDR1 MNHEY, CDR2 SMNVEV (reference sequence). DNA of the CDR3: TGCACCAGCAGACCGCATCAGGGTACGCAGTATTTT. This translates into CTSRPHQGTQYF.

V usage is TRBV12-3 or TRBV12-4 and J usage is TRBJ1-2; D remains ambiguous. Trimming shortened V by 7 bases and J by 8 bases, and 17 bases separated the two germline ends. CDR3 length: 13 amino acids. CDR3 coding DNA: TGTGCCAGCACCCCCCTCGGTTTGGGGGGCTACACCTTC. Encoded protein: CASTPLGLGGYTF.

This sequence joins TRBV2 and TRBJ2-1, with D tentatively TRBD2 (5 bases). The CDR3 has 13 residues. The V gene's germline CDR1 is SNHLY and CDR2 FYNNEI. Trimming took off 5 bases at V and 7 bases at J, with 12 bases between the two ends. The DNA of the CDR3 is TGTGCCAGCAGTAGGGAGAGGCAGAATGAGCAGTTCTTC. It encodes CASSRERQNEQFF.

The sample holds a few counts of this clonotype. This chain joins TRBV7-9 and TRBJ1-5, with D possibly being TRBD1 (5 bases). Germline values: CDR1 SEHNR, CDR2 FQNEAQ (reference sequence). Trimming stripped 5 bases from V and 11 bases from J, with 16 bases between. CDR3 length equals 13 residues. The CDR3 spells CASSRPGVDAQHF. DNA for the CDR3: TGTGCCAGCAGCCGGCCGGGGGTTGATGCCCAGCATTTT.

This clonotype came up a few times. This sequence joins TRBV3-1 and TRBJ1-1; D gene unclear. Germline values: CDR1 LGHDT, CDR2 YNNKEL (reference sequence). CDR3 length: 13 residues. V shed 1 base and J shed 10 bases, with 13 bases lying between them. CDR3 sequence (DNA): TGTGCCAGCAGCCAAGTCTCTGGCGGAGGAGCTTTCTTT. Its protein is CASSQVSGGGAFF. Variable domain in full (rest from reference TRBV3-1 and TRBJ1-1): DTAVSQTPKYLVTQMGNDKSIKCEQNLGHDTMYWYKQDSKKFLKIMFSYNNKELIINETVPNRFSPKSPDKAHLNLHINSLELGDSAVYFCASSQVSGGGAFFGQGTRLTVV.

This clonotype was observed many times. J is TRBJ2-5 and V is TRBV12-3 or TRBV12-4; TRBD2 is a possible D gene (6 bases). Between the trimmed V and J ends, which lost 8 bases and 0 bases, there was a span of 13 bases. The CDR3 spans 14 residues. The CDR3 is CASRISGDQETQYF. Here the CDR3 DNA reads TGTGCCAGCCGGATCTCGGGGGACCAAGAGACCCAGTACTTC.

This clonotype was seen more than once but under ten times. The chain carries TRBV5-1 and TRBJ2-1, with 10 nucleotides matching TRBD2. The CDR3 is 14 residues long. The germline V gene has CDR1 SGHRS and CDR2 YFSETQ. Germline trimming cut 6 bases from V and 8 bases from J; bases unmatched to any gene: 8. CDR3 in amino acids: CASTQRGGPDEQFF. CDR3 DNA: TGCGCCAGCACCCAGCGGGGGGGCCCTGATGAGCAGTTCTTC.

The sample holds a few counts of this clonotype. The CDR3, as DNA: TGTGCCAGCCAAGGCTCCTACGAGCAGTACGTC. Translated, it gives CASQGSYEQYV. This chain joins TRBV7-9 and TRBJ2-7; D not resolved. Germline V gene lookup returns CDR1 SEHNR and CDR2 FQNEAQ (reference sequence). The CDR3 covers 11 residues. V lost 8 bases, J lost 0 bases, and 5 bases lay in between.

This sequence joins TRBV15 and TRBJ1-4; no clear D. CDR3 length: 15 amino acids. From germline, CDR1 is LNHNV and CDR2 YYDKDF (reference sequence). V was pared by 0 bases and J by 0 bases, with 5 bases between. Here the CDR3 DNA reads TGTGCCACCAGCAGAGAACACTCAACTAATGAAAAACTGTTTTTT. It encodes CATSREHSTNEKLFF.

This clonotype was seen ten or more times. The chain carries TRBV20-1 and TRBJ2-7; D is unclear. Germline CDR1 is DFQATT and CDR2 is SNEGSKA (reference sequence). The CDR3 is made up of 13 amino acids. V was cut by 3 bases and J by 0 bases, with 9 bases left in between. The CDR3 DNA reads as TGCAGTGCTAGCGCCGCAAGCTCCTACGAGCAGTACGTC. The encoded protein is CSASAASSYEQYV.

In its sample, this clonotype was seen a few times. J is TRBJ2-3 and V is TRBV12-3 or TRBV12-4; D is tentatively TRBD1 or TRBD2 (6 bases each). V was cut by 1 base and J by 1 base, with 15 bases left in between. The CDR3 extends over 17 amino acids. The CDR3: CASSLEVGGRRTDTQYF. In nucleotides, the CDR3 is TGTGCCAGCAGTTTAGAGGTAGGGGGGAGACGCACAGATACGCAGTATTTT.

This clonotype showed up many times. The CDR3: CASAQAAGGGQQFF. Here the CDR3 DNA reads TGTGCCAGCGCCCAGGCAGCGGGGGGGGGCCAGCAGTTCTTC. The chain links TRBV7-6 to TRBJ2-1; 10 positions match TRBD2. From germline, CDR1 is SGHVS and CDR2 FNYEAQ. The CDR3 spans 14 residues. V shed 8 bases and J 11 bases; nucleotides not matched to a gene: 12.

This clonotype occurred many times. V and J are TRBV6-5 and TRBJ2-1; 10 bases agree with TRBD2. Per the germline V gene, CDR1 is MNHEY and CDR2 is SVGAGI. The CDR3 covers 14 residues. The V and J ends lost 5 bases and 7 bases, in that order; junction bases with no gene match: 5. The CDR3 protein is CASSRGLARNEQFF. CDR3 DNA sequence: TGTGCCAGCAGTCGGGGACTAGCGAGGAATGAGCAGTTCTTC.

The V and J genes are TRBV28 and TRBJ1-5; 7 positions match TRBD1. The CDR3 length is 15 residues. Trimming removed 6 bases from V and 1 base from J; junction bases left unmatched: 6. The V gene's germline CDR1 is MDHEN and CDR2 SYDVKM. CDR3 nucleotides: TGTGCCAGCAGGCCAGGGACAGTAAGCAATCAGCCCCAGCATTTT. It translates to CASRPGTVSNQPQHF.

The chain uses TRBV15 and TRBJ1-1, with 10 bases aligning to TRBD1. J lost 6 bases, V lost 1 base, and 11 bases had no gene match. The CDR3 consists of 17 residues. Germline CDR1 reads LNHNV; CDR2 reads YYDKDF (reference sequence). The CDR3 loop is CATSRAQGQGVGSEAFF. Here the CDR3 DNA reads TGTGCCACCAGCAGAGCCCAAGGACAGGGGGTAGGGTCTGAAGCTTTCTTT.

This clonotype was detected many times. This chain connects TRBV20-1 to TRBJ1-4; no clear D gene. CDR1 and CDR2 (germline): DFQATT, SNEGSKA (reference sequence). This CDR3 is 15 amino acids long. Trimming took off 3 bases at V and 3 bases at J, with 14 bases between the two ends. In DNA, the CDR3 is TGCAGTGCTAGCCGGGCGGTCAGCGCTAATGAAAAACTGTTTTTT. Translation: CSASRAVSANEKLFF.

CDR3 protein: CASSSPPGADTQYF. In DNA, the CDR3 is TGTGCCAGCAGCTCTCCCCCGGGTGCAGATACGCAGTATTTT. The chain links TRBV7-9 to TRBJ2-3; no clear D gene. The V gene's germline CDR1 is SEHNR and CDR2 FQNEAQ (reference sequence). This CDR3 is built from 14 residues. Trimming pared 4 bases from V and 4 bases from J, leaving 12 bases between.

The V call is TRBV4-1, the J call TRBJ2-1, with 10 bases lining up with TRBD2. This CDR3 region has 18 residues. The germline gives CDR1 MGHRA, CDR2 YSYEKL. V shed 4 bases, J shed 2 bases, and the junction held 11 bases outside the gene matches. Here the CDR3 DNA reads TGCGCCAGCAGCCCGAGCGGGGGGGCTGCTGACGCCTACAATGAGCAGTTCTTC. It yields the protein CASSPSGGAADAYNEQFF.

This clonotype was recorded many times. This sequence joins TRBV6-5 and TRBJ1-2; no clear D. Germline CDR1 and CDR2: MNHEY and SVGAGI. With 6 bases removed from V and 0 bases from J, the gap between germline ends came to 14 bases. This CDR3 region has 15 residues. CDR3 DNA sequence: TGTGCCAGCAGGCAATTCGTAGGGTCTAACTATGGCTACACCTTC. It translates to CASRQFVGSNYGYTF.

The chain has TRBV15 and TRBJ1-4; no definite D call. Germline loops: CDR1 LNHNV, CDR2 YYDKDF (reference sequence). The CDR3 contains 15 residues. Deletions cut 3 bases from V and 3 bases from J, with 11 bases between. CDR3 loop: CATSRGSTSNEKLFF. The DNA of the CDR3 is TGTGCCACCAGCAGGGGATCAACATCTAATGAAAAACTGTTTTTT. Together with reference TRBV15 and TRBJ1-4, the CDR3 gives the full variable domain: DAMVIQNPRYQVTQFGKPVTLSCSQTLNHNVMYWYQQKSSQAPKLLFHYYDKDFNNEADTPDNFQSRRPNTSFCFLDIRSPGLGDTAMYLCATSRGSTSNEKLFFGSGTQLSVL.

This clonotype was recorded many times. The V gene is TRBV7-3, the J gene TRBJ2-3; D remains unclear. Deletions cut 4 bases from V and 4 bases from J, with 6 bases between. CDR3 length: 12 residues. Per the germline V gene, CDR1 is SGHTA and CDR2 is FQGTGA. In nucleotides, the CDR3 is TGTGCCAGCAGCTCCAGAGCAGATACGCAGTATTTT. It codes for CASSSRADTQYF.

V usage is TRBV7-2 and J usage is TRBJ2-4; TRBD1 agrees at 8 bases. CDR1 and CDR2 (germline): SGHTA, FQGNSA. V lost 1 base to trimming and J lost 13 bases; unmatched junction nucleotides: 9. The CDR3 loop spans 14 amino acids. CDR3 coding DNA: TGTGCCAGCAGCTTAGGGCCGACAGGGGTCATCCAGTACTTC. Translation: CASSLGPTGVIQYF.

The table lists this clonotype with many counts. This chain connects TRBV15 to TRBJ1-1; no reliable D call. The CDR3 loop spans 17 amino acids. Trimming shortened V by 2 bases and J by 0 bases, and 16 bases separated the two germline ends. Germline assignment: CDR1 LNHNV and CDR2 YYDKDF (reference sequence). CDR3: CATSRTLHRTLNTEAFF. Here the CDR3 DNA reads TGTGCCACCAGCAGAACTCTCCATAGAACTTTGAACACTGAAGCTTTCTTT.

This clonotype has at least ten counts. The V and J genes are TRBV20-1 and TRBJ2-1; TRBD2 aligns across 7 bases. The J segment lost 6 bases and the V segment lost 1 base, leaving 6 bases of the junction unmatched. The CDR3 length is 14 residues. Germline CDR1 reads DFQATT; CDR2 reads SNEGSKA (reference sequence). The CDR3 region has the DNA TGCAGTGCTAGAGTTGCGGGGGTCTTCAATGAGCAGTTCTTC. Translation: CSARVAGVFNEQFF.

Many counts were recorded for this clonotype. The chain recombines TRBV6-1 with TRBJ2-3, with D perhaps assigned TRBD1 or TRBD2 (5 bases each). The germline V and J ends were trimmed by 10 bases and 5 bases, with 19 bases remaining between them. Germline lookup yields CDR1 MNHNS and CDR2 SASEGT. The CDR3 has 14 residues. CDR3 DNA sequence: TGTGCCACTACCCAGAGGGACCTAGGAGATACGCAGTATTTT. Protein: CATTQRDLGDTQYF.

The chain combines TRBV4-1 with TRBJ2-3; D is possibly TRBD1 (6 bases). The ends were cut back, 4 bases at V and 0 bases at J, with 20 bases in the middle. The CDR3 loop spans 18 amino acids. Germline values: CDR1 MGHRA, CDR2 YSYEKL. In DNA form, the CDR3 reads TGCGCCAGCAGCCGAAACCGGGACATTAGAGCTAGCACAGATACGCAGTATTTT. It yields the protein CASSRNRDIRASTDTQYF.

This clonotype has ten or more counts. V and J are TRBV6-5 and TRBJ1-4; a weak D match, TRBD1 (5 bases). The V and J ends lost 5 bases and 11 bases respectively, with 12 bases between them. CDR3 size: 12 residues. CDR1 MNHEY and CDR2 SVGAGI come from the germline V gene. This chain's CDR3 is CASSNPGLKLFF. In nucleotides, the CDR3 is TGTGCCAGCAGTAACCCGGGACTCAAACTGTTTTTT.

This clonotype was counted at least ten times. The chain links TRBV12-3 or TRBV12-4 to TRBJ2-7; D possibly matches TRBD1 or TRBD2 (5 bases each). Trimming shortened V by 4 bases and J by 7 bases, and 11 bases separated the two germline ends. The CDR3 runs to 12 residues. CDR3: CASSWNWGEQYV. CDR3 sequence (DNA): TGTGCCAGCAGTTGGAACTGGGGGGAGCAGTACGTC.